This TCR beta chain was found in a study of CD8+ T cells in alopecia areata. Study overall: It was 6 to 18 months of tofacitinib, and then there were 6 months off drug.

Study-level results: Resident alphabeta T cells of normal skin are also sequenced in scalp samples. Normal scalp had lower clonality than lesional scalp, with alopecia totalis/universalis lesions showing this most strongly.

About this clone: Antigen specificity is unknown.

RNA, once extracted, was reverse transcribed into cDNA for use as the sequencing template. Using immunoSEQ multiplex PCR, the repertoire was profiled, and TCRdb retains in-frame clones only, with some absent. This sample has around 200,000 clones; around 63% occur once, and the top ten carry 1.5% to 2%. Trimming cost V 1 base and J 7 bases, with 10 bases left between them. Germline CDR1 reads KGHSH; CDR2 reads LQKENI. The CDR3 is made up of 13 amino acids. The chain joins TRBV18 to TRBJ1-1; TRBD1 might be the D (5 bases). The TCR originated in a human donor with alopecia areata. The input for sequencing was CD4+ T cells sorted from blood, taken at week 0. Here the CDR3 reads CASSPQGQGEAFF. CDR3 sequence (DNA): TGTGCCAGCTCACCACAGGGGCAGGGTGAAGCTTTCTTT.